These 3 T cell receptor beta chains came from one sample sequenced in a study of T cells in women clearing cervical HPV infection. Produced via immunoSEQ multiplex PCR; TCRdb's table is partial and in-frame only. The sample data list tens of thousands of clones. The sample was blood buffy coat. Receptor source: a woman aged 18 to 75 with a cervical HPV16 infection that either progressed to CIN3+ or cleared (not recorded which).

On this clone: The read halts 3 residues ahead of the CDR3 end, with the missing end drawn from the germline J gene. The V and J genes are TRBV28 and TRBJ2-4; 14 bases map to TRBD2. CDR3 length: 18 residues. Germline loops: CDR1 MDHEN, CDR2 SYDVKM. V shed 5 bases, J shed 2 bases, and the junction held 8 bases outside the gene matches. CDR3 protein: CASSLGTSGSRTKNIQYF. Incomplete CDR3 DNA: TGTGCCAGCAGTCTGGGGACTAGCGGGAGTAGGACCAAAAACATT.

A remark on this clone: The read ends 3 residues shy of where the CDR3 ends; the end is completed using the germline J gene. J is TRBJ1-4 and V is TRBV2, with D maybe TRBD1 (6 bases). Germline V gene lookup returns CDR1 SNHLY and CDR2 FYNNEI. The V gene lost 3 bases and the J gene lost 7 bases, with 15 bases spanning the gap. This CDR3 spans 15 amino acids. CDR3 DNA, as far as it was read: TGTGCCAGCAGTGAGATTCTGGGGGCAGGTGAAAAA. Translation gives CASSEILGAGEK. Given in full, the CDR3 is CASSEILGAGEKLFF.

The part of the CDR3 DNA that was read is TGTGCCATAGGGACAGGGTCCTACGAG. Translated, it gives CAIGTGSYE. In full, the CDR3 reads CAIGTGSYEQYF. The rearrangement links TRBV28 to TRBJ2-7; TRBD1 matches at 9 bases. The CDR3 is cut off 3 residues early in the read; its end comes from the germline J gene. Germline loops: CDR1 MDHEN, CDR2 SYDVKM. This CDR3 spans 12 amino acids. V was clipped by 10 bases and J by 1 base; unmatched bases: 2. The complete variable domain, with remaining parts taken from reference TRBV28 and TRBJ2-7, reads DVKVTQSSRYLVKRTGEKVFLECVQDMDHENMFWYRQDPGLGLRLIYFSYDVKMKEKGDIPEGYSVSREKKERFSLILESASTNQTSMYLCAIGTGSYEQYFGPGTRLTVT.